The 18 T cell receptor beta chains below all came from one sample that was sequenced in a study of blood T cell repertoires in COVID-19. Generated by immunoSEQ multiplex PCR, the TCRdb table keeps only in-frame clones and is missing some. In the table there are nearly 200,000 clones, over 80% of which are singletons. Sequencing input: peripheral blood. These receptors were collected from a man in his fifties or sixties with COVID-19, enrolled during active disease.

The rearrangement links TRBV4-1 to TRBJ2-4; 7 bases agree with TRBD1. The CDR3 length is 19 residues. Germline loops: CDR1 MGHRA, CDR2 YSYEKL. V lost 0 bases to trimming and J lost 1 base; unmatched junction nucleotides: 12. CDR3 nucleotides: TGCGCCAGCAGCCAAGAATCGACAAGGGGGCCGTGGGCCAAAAACATTCAGTACTTC. It encodes CASSQESTRGPWAKNIQYF.

This chain joins TRBV4-3 and TRBJ1-3; no clear D. Germline V CDR1 and CDR2: LGHNA, YSLEER. V lost 2 bases and J 8 bases, leaving 19 bases between the germline ends. The CDR3 has 16 residues. For the CDR3, the DNA is TGCGCCAGCAGCCAACTCCCGGGCCCTGCGGGAGACACCATATATTTT. Translation gives CASSQLPGPAGDTIYF.

The V gene is TRBV5-6, the J gene TRBJ1-1; D is undetermined. Germline CDR1 SGHDT, CDR2 YYEEEE. The CDR3 is 13 amino acids. Deletions cut 0 bases from V and 6 bases from J, with 9 bases between. In nucleotides, the CDR3 is TGTGCCAGCAGCTTGGCAGGAGGTTCTGAAGCTTTCTTT. Translation: CASSLAGGSEAFF.

The chain joins TRBV6-6 to TRBJ1-4, with unresolved D. Germline V gene lookup returns CDR1 MNHNY and CDR2 SVGAGI (reference sequence). V lost 2 bases and J lost 6, with 7 bases in between. The CDR3 runs to 13 residues. This CDR3 is CASSYLEDEKLFF. The CDR3 DNA follows: TGTGCCAGCAGTTACCTCGAGGATGAAAAACTGTTTTTT.

This chain connects TRBV27 to TRBJ2-7, with a weak D call TRBD1 (6 bases). The V and J ends lost 6 bases and 4 bases respectively, with 10 bases between them. This CDR3 has 12 residues. CDR1 and CDR2 from the germline V gene are MNHEY and SMNVEV (reference sequence). The CDR3 protein is CASRPTGYEQYF. CDR3 bases: TGTGCCAGCAGGCCAACAGGGTACGAGCAGTACTTC.

The chain uses TRBV6-6 and TRBJ1-5, with D possibly TRBD1 on 6 matching bases. CDR1 MNHNY and CDR2 SVGAGI come from the germline V gene (reference sequence). The CDR3 runs 16 residues. V gave up 2 bases and J gave up 4 bases, with 15 bases separating them. The CDR3 sequence: CASSYRTVTGNQPQHF. The CDR3 DNA sequence: TGTGCCAGCAGTTACCGGACAGTCACAGGGAATCAGCCCCAGCATTTT.

The chain joins TRBV28 to TRBJ2-7; TRBD1 matches at 8 bases. Germline CDR1 and CDR2: MDHEN and SYDVKM. There are 15 residues in the CDR3. J gave up 2 bases and V 4 bases, and 7 bases lay outside the gene matches. The CDR3 bases are TGTGCCAGCAGTTCAACAGGGGGAACAACCTACGAGCAGTACTTC. Residues: CASSSTGGTTYEQYF.

The V and J genes are TRBV5-4 and TRBJ1-2; no reliable D call. V lost 2 bases to trimming and J lost 2 bases, with 16 bases between them. CDR1 SGHNT and CDR2 YYREEE come from the germline V gene (reference sequence). The CDR3 loop spans 16 amino acids. CDR3 bases: TGTGCCAGCAGCTTCGAGGCAATTACTATCAACTATGGCTACACCTTC. This gives the protein CASSFEAITINYGYTF.

This clone was recorded a few times. The chain recombines TRBV12-3 or TRBV12-4 with TRBJ1-5, with D hard to call. The germline V and J ends were trimmed by 7 bases and 5 bases, with 12 bases remaining between them. CDR3 size: 13 residues. Here the CDR3 DNA reads TGTGCCAGCAATAATGAAAGAGATCAGCCCCAGCATTTT. It translates to CASNNERDQPQHF.

To note about this clone: The sample contains more than one DNA sequence encoding this CDR3. The chain uses TRBV27 and TRBJ2-7, with D perhaps matching TRBD1 (6 bases). V dropped 3 bases and J dropped 3 bases, with 9 bases sitting between them. The CDR3 is 13 amino acids. The germline V gene has CDR1 MNHEY and CDR2 SMNVEV (reference sequence). The CDR3 bases are TGTGCCAGCAGTTTTTTACAGGGCTACGAGCAGTACTTC. As protein: CASSFLQGYEQYF.

The sample holds one count of this clone. J is TRBJ1-6 and V is TRBV4-2; possible D gene TRBD1, 5 bases. Germline V gene sequence: CDR1 LGHNA, CDR2 YNFKEQ. This CDR3 comprises 16 residues. Trimming took 4 bases from V and 7 from J, leaving 17 bases between them. The CDR3, as DNA: TGTGCCAGCAGCCTCGGGGGAAGCGGAAACAATTCACCCCTCCACTTT. The encoded protein is CASSLGGSGNNSPLHF.

The V gene is TRBV4-3, the J gene TRBJ1-2; D uncertain. The CDR3 totals 15 residues. Trimming shortened V by 0 bases and J by 2 bases, and 10 bases separated the two germline ends. The germline V gene encodes CDR1 LGHNA and CDR2 YSLEER. DNA for the CDR3: TGCGCCAGCAGCCAAGAGCGGAGGGTGAACTATGGCTACACCTTC. This codes for CASSQERRVNYGYTF.

The chain has TRBV7-2 and TRBJ1-6, with D uncertain. The length of the CDR3 is 18 residues. CDR1 is SGHTA, CDR2 FQGNSA, per germline. The V gene lost 1 base and the J gene lost 0 bases, with 13 bases spanning the gap. CDR3 region: CASSLELSSSSYNSPLHF. CDR3 nucleotide sequence: TGTGCCAGCAGCTTAGAGCTCTCCTCGAGCTCCTATAATTCACCCCTCCACTTT.

The chain uses TRBV7-2 and TRBJ1-5, with D tentatively TRBD1 (6 bases). Germline V gene sequence: CDR1 SGHTA, CDR2 FQGNSA. Deletions cut 5 bases from V and 5 bases from J, with 13 bases between. The CDR3 totals 14 residues. The CDR3 DNA sequence: TGTGCCAGCAGCCCCCACAGGGCAGATCAGCCCCAGCATTTT. It is translated as CASSPHRADQPQHF.

This chain links TRBV3-1 (or the pseudogene TRBV3-2) with TRBJ2-7; D may be TRBD2 (7 bases). Trimming removed 4 bases at V and 0 bases at J, with 13 bases between. The CDR3 consists of 15 residues. CDR1 and CDR2 from the germline V gene are LGHDT and YNNKEL (reference sequence). The CDR3 sequence: CASSPGGLSSYEQYF. CDR3 sequence (DNA): TGTGCCAGCAGCCCCGGGGGGCTTAGCTCCTACGAGCAGTACTTC.

The chain uses TRBV2 and TRBJ2-2, with D possibly TRBD2 on 6 matching bases. The CDR3 has 13 residues. The V end was cut by 5 bases, the J end by 4 bases, with 8 bases between. The germline gives CDR1 SNHLY, CDR2 FYNNEI. The CDR3 protein is CASSTGGTGELFF. As DNA, the CDR3 is TGTGCCAGCAGTACCGGGGGCACCGGGGAGCTGTTTTTT.

V is TRBV5-4 and J is TRBJ1-5; a possible D gene is TRBD1 (5 bases). The CDR3 sequence is 14 residues long. The germline V gene encodes CDR1 SGHNT and CDR2 YYREEE (reference sequence). Trimming left V 2 bases short and J 4 bases short, with 10 bases between. CDR3 residues: CASSFQGVNQPQHF. CDR3 DNA sequence: TGTGCCAGCAGCTTTCAAGGGGTAAATCAGCCCCAGCATTTT.

The chain is built from TRBV27 and TRBJ2-7; a weak D match, TRBD1 (7 bases). From germline, CDR1 is MNHEY and CDR2 SMNVEV (reference sequence). The CDR3 runs 13 residues. Trimming removed 6 bases at V and 5 bases at J, with 14 bases between. CDR3 bases: TGTGCCAGCAGGTGGCAGGGGGGCCACGAGCAGTACTTC. It encodes CASRWQGGHEQYF.